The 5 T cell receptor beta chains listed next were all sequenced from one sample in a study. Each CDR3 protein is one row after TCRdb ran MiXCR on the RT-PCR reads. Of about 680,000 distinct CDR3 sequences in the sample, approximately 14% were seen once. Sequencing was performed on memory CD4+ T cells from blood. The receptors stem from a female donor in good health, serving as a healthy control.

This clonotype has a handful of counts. The DNA of the CDR3 is TGTGCCACCCGTAGGACGGGGGATATTACAAATAGCAATCAGCCCCAGCATTTT. This encodes CATRRTGDITNSNQPQHF. The rearrangement uses TRBV27 and TRBJ1-5; D may be TRBD1 (5 bases). Germline V lookup: CDR1 MNHEY, CDR2 SMNVEV (reference sequence). This CDR3 comprises 18 residues. Trimming shortened V by 10 bases and J by 0 bases, and 25 bases separated the two germline ends.

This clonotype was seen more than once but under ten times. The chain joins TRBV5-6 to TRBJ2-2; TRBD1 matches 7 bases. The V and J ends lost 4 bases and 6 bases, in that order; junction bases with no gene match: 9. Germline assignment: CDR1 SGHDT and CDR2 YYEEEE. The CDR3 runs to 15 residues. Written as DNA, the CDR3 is TGTGCCAGCAGCCCGATGGACAGGTTAGCCGGGGAGCTGTTTTTT. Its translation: CASSPMDRLAGELFF.

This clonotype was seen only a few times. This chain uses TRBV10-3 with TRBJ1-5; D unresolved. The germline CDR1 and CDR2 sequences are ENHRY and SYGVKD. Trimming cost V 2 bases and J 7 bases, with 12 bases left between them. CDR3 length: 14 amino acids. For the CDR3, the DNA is TGTGCCATCAGTGAGGGTGTTATAGGCCAGCCCCAGCATTTT. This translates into CAISEGVIGQPQHF.

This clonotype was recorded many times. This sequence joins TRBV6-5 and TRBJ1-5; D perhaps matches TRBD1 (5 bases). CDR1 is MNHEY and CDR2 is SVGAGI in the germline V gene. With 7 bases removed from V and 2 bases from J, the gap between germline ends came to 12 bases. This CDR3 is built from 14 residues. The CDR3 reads CASKPGIGNQPQHF. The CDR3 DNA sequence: TGTGCCAGCAAACCAGGGATTGGCAATCAGCCCCAGCATTTT.

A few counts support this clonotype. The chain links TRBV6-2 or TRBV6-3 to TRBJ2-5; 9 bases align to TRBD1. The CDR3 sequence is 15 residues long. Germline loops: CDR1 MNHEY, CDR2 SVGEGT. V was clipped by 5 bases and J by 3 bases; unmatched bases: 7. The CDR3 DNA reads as TGTGCCAGCAGTCGCCAGACAGGGGGGAAAGAGACCCAGTACTTC. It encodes CASSRQTGGKETQYF.